This TCR beta chain was captured in a study of T-cell reconstitution after alpha-beta-depleted transplantation in children. The table lists this clonotype with a few counts. This CDR3 contains 13 residues. Per the germline V gene, CDR1 is DFQATT and CDR2 is SNEGSKA (reference sequence). Deletions cut 7 bases from V and 0 bases from J, with 7 bases between. Unique molecular identifiers were built into the TCRbeta library. A single record per CDR3 protein comes from TCRdb applying MiXCR to the PCR reads. Here the sample spans roughly 670,000 distinct CDR3 sequences, roughly 14% being singletons. The chain has TRBV20-1 and TRBJ2-6, with D hard to call. Sequencing used PBMCs, obtained before TCRalphabeta/CD19-depleted stem cell transplant. This receptor was identified in a girl aged 2-10 years with congenital amegakaryocytic thrombocytopenia, due to receive a stem cell transplant. The CDR3 nucleotides read TGCAGTGTTAGGAGCTCTGGGGCCAACGTCCTGACTTTC. It encodes CSVRSSGANVLTF.